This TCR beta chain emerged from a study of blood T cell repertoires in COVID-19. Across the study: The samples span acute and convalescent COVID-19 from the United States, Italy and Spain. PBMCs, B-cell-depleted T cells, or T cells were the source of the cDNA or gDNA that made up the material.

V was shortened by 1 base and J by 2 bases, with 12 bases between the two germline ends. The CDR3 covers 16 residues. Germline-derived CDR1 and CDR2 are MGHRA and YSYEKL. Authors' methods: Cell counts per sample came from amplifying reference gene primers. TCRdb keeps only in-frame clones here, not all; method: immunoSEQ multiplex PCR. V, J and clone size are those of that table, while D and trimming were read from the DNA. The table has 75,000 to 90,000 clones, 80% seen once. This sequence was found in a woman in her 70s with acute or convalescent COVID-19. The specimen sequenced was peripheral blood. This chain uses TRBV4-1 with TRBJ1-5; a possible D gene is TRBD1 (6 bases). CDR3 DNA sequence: TGCGCCAGCAGCCAAGGTAGGACAGAGCGCAATCAGCCCCAGCATTTT. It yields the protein CASSQGRTERNQPQHF.